The entry below describes one T cell receptor (beta chain). Its antigen is as yet unknown. Generated by immunoSEQ multiplex PCR, the TCRdb table keeps only in-frame clones and is missing some. The data show about 120,000 clones, with 85% to 90% seen just once and 0.55% held by the top ten. The data are from a study of OX40 agonist ivuxolimab in advanced cancers. Study background: Patients were dosed intravenously with ivuxolimab at 0.01 to 10 mg/kg every 2 weeks. A male proportion of 82.7% was recorded, with mean age approximately 56 years and range about 23 to 90.

Overall study results and limits: The antigen specificity of the peripheral T cells (those that were expanded) was not determined. CD4+ and CD8+ blood T cells expanded clonally by week 6 at 0.1 to 3.0 mg/kg.

The V gene's germline CDR1 is MNHEY and CDR2 SVGAGI. CDR3 length equals 15 residues. V dropped 0 bases and J dropped 4; count of bases not matched to a gene: 3. This chain connects TRBV6-5 to TRBJ2-7; TRBD1 aligns across 10 bases. The receptor was derived from an adult with an advanced solid tumor such as melanoma, head and neck, liver or kidney cancer. The source was CD4+ or CD8+ T cells sorted from blood, collected in a trial of the OX40 agonist ivuxolimab. The chain's CDR3 is CASSYSTGGLYEQYF. In nucleotides, the CDR3 is TGTGCCAGCAGTTACTCGACAGGGGGCTTATACGAGCAGTACTTC.